Below, one TCR beta chain is given with its context. The antigen remains unidentified. Using RNA transcripts as the source, TCR beta CDR3 regions were amplified. Researchers ran a first-round RT-PCR on the TCR CDR3 using the HTBI primer set. Using its own MiXCR run on the multiplex PCR reads, TCRdb lists one record per CDR3 protein. The table includes 500,000 or so distinct CDR3 sequences, 15% to 20% detected once. Germline CDR1 and CDR2: MDHEN and SYDVKM. Trimming took off 5 bases at V and 0 bases at J, with 20 bases between the two ends. This CDR3 is built from 19 residues. Pregnant or lactating patients were excluded, as were those with uncontrolled infection or other autoimmune disease. Isolation of PBMCs was performed on roughly 9 ml fresh peripheral blood. This entry is derived from a study of T cells in Graves' hyperthyroidism and ophthalmopathy. Study conclusions and caveats: Also found in blood were most expanded thyroid clonotypes above 0.001.

This receptor was obtained from a woman aged 25 to 39 with Graves' ophthalmopathy. The chain uses TRBV28 and TRBJ2-6, with a tentative D call TRBD1 (6 bases). Source material: blood. In nucleotides, the CDR3 is TGTGCCAGCAGTCCAGGGGTCAAGGGACGGGTCTCTGGGGCCAACGTCCTGACTTTC. Its translation is CASSPGVKGRVSGANVLTF.